The next 12 T cell receptor beta chains were all read from a single sample in a study of neurological immune-mediated disorders. TCRdb re-analysed the 5' RACE reads in MiXCR, keeping a single row per CDR3 protein. The profile covers tens of thousands of distinct CDR3 sequences, with 4% to 6% appearing a single time and around 7.2% taken by the ten largest. Material for sequencing was PBMCs. These receptors originate from a man younger than 35 with multiple sclerosis.

In its sample, this clonotype was seen many times. One end of the junction is discordant with germline, which a read error may explain. The V call is TRBV5-1, the J call TRBJ1-2; a weak D match, TRBD1 (5 bases). CDR1 and CDR2 from the germline V gene are SGHRS and YFSETQ. The CDR3 contains 13 residues. The CDR3 DNA follows: TGCGCCAGCAGGTTGGAGGGACTCGGTGGAGGGGTCTTC. It specifies CASRLEGLGGGVF.

As to this clonotype: Its ends do not fully match the called genes, so a read error is possible. The chain combines TRBV15 with TRBJ1-5; D is perhaps TRBD1 (5 bases). The CDR3 spans 12 residues. In germline, CDR1 is LNHNV, CDR2 YYDKDF (reference sequence). The CDR3 coding sequence is TGTGCCACCGGGCGGGGCAATCAGCCCCAGAATTTT. It is translated as CATGRGNQPQNF.

Ten or more counts support this clonotype. This rearrangement joins TRBV20-1 to TRBJ2-3; 12 bases line up with TRBD1. From germline, CDR1 is DFQATT and CDR2 SNEGSKA (reference sequence). The V segment lost 5 bases and the J segment 7 bases; nucleotides outside the gene matches: 16. This CDR3 has 17 residues. CDR3 in DNA: TGCAGTGCTCGAGCCTACAGGGGACAGGGGGCAATAAATACGCAGTATTTT. This encodes CSARAYRGQGAINTQYF.

This clonotype showed up many times. The chain couples TRBV20-1 to TRBJ2-7; D perhaps matches TRBD1 (6 bases). The CDR3 is made up of 12 amino acids. The V gene's germline CDR1 is DFQATT and CDR2 SNEGSKA (reference sequence). V gave up 6 bases and J gave up 4 bases, with 13 bases separating them. CDR3 coding DNA: TGCAGTGCCCCCCGGCAGGGGTACGAGCAGTACTTC. Translation gives CSAPRQGYEQYF.

This clonotype was seen many times. This chain connects TRBV20-1 to TRBJ1-6; possibly TRBD1 for D (5 bases). Germline-derived CDR1 and CDR2 are DFQATT and SNEGSKA (reference sequence). This CDR3 contains 12 residues. Trimming took 6 bases from V and 9 from J, leaving 12 bases between them. The CDR3 DNA reads TGCAGTGCGGGGGTGGGGGGTTCACCCCTCCACTTT. This gives the protein CSAGVGGSPLHF.

This clonotype has only a few counts. One end of the junction fails to match germline, which may point to a read error. The chain employs TRBV6-5 and TRBJ1-5, with D tentatively TRBD1 (6 bases). Germline CDR1 and CDR2: MNHEY and SVGAGI. The CDR3 extends over 15 amino acids. CDR3 protein: CASSYGGQGHQPQNF. DNA for the CDR3: TGTGCCAGCAGTTACGGGGGGCAGGGCCATCAGCCCCAGAATTTT.

This clonotype was seen more than once but under ten times. The chain has TRBV3-1 and TRBJ2-7, with D unclear. The CDR3 totals 15 residues. Looked up from germline, CDR1 is LGHDT and CDR2 is YNNKEL (reference sequence). V was clipped by 1 base and J by 0 bases, with 10 bases between them. The CDR3 region is CASSQGQYNSYEQYF. The CDR3 DNA reads TGTGCCAGCAGCCAAGGCCAGTATAACTCCTACGAGCAGTACTTC.

Ten or more counts support this clonotype. The chain's CDR3 is CASSLVGADNTEAFF. CDR3 DNA sequence: TGCGCCAGCAGCTTGGTGGGGGCGGATAACACTGAAGCTTTCTTT. The chain employs TRBV5-1 and TRBJ1-1, with D possibly matching TRBD1 (6 bases). V was cut by 0 bases and J by 2 bases, with 11 bases left in between. The CDR3 runs 15 residues. Germline CDR1 is SGHRS and CDR2 is YFSETQ.

A few counts support this clonotype. With a much larger clone just one base away, this may be a read error. V and J are TRBV10-2 and TRBJ2-1, with TRBD1 matching 7 bases. CDR1 and CDR2 (germline): WSHSY, SAAADI. The junction had 8 bases not matched to a gene; V was cut back by 6 bases and J by 9 bases. This CDR3 comprises 13 residues. Written as DNA, the CDR3 is TGCGCCAGCAGGCTCACGACAGGGATTGAGCAGTTCTTC. Translated: CASRLTTGIEQFF.

The chain employs TRBV4-1 and TRBJ2-1; D may be TRBD1 (6 bases). V was clipped by 4 bases and J by 12 bases, with 25 bases between them. The CDR3 runs 16 residues. The germline V gene has CDR1 MGHRA and CDR2 YSYEKL. The CDR3 loop reads CASSPVPGHGLVGQFF. The CDR3 DNA reads TGCGCCAGCAGCCCAGTCCCGGGACACGGGTTAGTGGGGCAGTTCTTC.

This chain links TRBV13 with TRBJ2-7; D may match TRBD1 or TRBD2 (6 bases each). Germline V gene sequence: CDR1 PRHDT, CDR2 FYEKMQ (reference sequence). Trimming took 5 bases from V and 2 from J, leaving 13 bases between them. This CDR3 has 14 residues. The DNA for the CDR3 is TGTGCCAGCAGCACCGGGGGCTCTACCTACGAGCAGTACTTC. Its translation: CASSTGGSTYEQYF. The whole variable domain, remainder taken from reference TRBV13 and TRBJ2-7, is AAGVIQSPRHLIKEKRETATLKCYPIPRHDTVYWYQQGPGQDPQFLISFYEKMQSDKGSIPDRFSAQQFSDYHSELNMSSLELGDSALYFCASSTGGSTYEQYFGPGTRLTVT.

This clonotype has only a few counts. As DNA, the CDR3 is TGTGCTAGTGGCCGTAGCGGCATGACAGATACGCAGTATTTT. This gives the protein CASGRSGMTDTQYF. The V call is TRBV12-5, the J call TRBJ2-3; maybe TRBD2 (6 bases). In germline, CDR1 is LGHNT, CDR2 FRNRAP. Trimming shortened V by 6 bases and J by 3 bases, and 13 bases separated the two germline ends. The CDR3 spans 14 residues.